The 20 T cell receptor beta chains given below trace back to one sample, sequenced in a study of cytomegalovirus exposure and HLA in healthy donors. 13 Jbeta primers and 60 Vbeta primers were used for the PCR. Assay used: immunoSEQ multiplex PCR; TCRdb lists only in-frame clones, some missing. The sample yields 87,000 or so clones, 75% to 85% seen once. Sequencing was done on a sample of PBMCs. These receptors were collected from a woman aged 40 to 49 in good health and CMV-seronegative.

This clone came up once. V gene TRBV18 combines with J gene TRBJ1-4; TRBD1 matches 7 bases. This CDR3 has 16 amino acids. The junction had 10 bases not matched to a gene; V was cut back by 4 bases and J by 5 bases. Germline V gives CDR1 KGHSH, CDR2 LQKENI. CDR3 in DNA: TGTGCCAGCTCACTAAGACAGGGTGCCTCGAATGAAAAACTGTTTTTT. It codes for CASSLRQGASNEKLFF.

The rearrangement uses TRBV6-6 and TRBJ1-1; the match to TRBD1 covers 8 bases. After removal of 5 bases from V and 5 bases from J, the junction contained 7 bases not matched to a gene. CDR1 and CDR2 from the germline V gene are MNHNY and SVGAGI (reference sequence). This CDR3 comprises 14 residues. CDR3 in DNA: TGTGCCAGCAGTCCTACAGGGGGAGGGACTGAAGCTTTCTTT. Its protein product is CASSPTGGGTEAFF.

The CDR3 reads CASSSYIGGGRSNEQFF. CDR3 coding DNA: TGCGCCAGCAGCTCCTATATAGGGGGGGGCCGTAGCAATGAGCAGTTCTTC. V usage is TRBV5-1 and J usage is TRBJ2-1; D might be TRBD2 (7 bases). The CDR3 extends over 17 amino acids. Germline V CDR1 and CDR2: SGHRS, YFSETQ. Trimming stripped 3 bases from V and 6 bases from J, with 22 bases between.

This clone has just one count. Other DNA sequences of this sample code for an identical CDR3. V is TRBV30 and J is TRBJ1-2, with a possible D match to TRBD1 (5 bases). The CDR3 is 12 residues long. Trimming removed 1 base from V and 5 bases from J, with 8 bases in between. Germline-derived CDR1 and CDR2 are GTSNPN and SVGIG (reference sequence). Written as DNA, the CDR3 is TGTGCCTGGAGTGGACAGTATTATGGCTACACCTTC. Translation gives CAWSGQYYGYTF.

The chain carries TRBV10-3 and TRBJ1-1, with D uncertain. Germline V gives CDR1 ENHRY, CDR2 SYGVKD. V shed 2 bases and J shed 10 bases, with 8 bases lying between them. This CDR3 region has 11 residues. CDR3 in DNA: TGTGCCATCAGTGAGCAGACGGGAGCTTTCTTT. Protein sequence: CAISEQTGAFF.

V gene TRBV5-6 combines with J gene TRBJ1-5; 8 bases are shared with TRBD1. Looked up from germline, CDR1 is SGHDT and CDR2 is YYEEEE. V lost 4 bases, J lost 6 bases, and 9 bases stayed unmatched. The CDR3 sequence is 15 residues long. The CDR3 sequence: CASSHQSGGSQPQHF. The CDR3 DNA reads as TGTGCCAGCAGCCACCAGTCAGGGGGCAGTCAGCCCCAGCATTTT.

This clone was observed a handful of times. The V and J genes are TRBV5-6 and TRBJ2-1; no firm D call. Trimming stripped 0 bases from V and 8 bases from J, with 9 bases between. The CDR3 has 13 residues. The germline CDR1 and CDR2 sequences are SGHDT and YYEEEE. This CDR3 is CASSLADKHEQFF. CDR3 sequence (DNA): TGTGCCAGCAGCTTGGCTGACAAACATGAGCAGTTCTTC.

The chain links TRBV6-5 to TRBJ2-5; 9 bases map to TRBD1. The germline V gene encodes CDR1 MNHEY and CDR2 SVGAGI. V was pared by 6 bases and J by 5 bases, with 4 bases of the junction left unmatched. The CDR3 has 13 amino acids. DNA for the CDR3: TGTGCCAGCAGACCACAGGGGGCTGAGACCCAGTACTTC. Its translation is CASRPQGAETQYF.

J is TRBJ2-3 and V is TRBV4-1, with TRBD2 as a possible D gene (6 bases). Germline CDR1 and CDR2: MGHRA and YSYEKL. V lost 4 bases and J lost 1, with 12 bases in between. The CDR3 sequence is 15 residues long. CDR3 sequence: CASSLEGSRTDTQYF. The CDR3 DNA sequence: TGCGCCAGCAGCCTGGAGGGGTCACGCACAGATACGCAGTATTTT.

This clone was seen just once. The sample has other DNA sequences that encode this CDR3 too. DNA of the CDR3: TGTGCCAGCAGCCGCGACAGGGGAGAGACCCAGTACTTC. Translation gives CASSRDRGETQYF. The V gene is TRBV7-8, the J gene TRBJ2-5; 8 bases are shared with TRBD1. This CDR3 is built from 13 residues. J gave up 4 bases and V 5 bases, and 3 bases lay outside the gene matches. Germline CDR1 is SGHVS and CDR2 is FQNEAQ. The full variable domain, rest sourced from reference TRBV7-8 and TRBJ2-5, is GAGVSQSPRYKVAKRGQDVALRCDPISGHVSLFWYQQALGQGPEFLTYFQNEAQLDKSGLPSDRFFAERPEGSVSTLKIQRTQQEDSAVYLCASSRDRGETQYFGPGTRLLVL.

This chain joins TRBV30 and TRBJ1-1, with D possibly being TRBD1 (5 bases). The V end lost 0 bases, the J end lost 2 bases, and 13 bases lay between the germline ends. Germline V gene data show CDR1 as GTSNPN and CDR2 as SVGIG (reference sequence). CDR3 length equals 15 residues. As DNA, the CDR3 is TGTGCCTGGAGTGTACTGCTGGGGGGTAACACTGAAGCTTTCTTT. Translation gives CAWSVLLGGNTEAFF. Full variable domain (missing parts from reference TRBV30 and TRBJ1-1): SQTIHQWPATLVQPVGSPLSLECTVEGTSNPNLYWYRQAAGRGLQLLFYSVGIGQISSEVPQNLSASRPQDRQFILSSKKLLLSDSGFYLCAWSVLLGGNTEAFFGQGTRLTVV.

The V and J genes are TRBV4-1 and TRBJ1-2; weak D call: TRBD1 (6 bases). The CDR3 is made up of 14 amino acids. The V and J ends lost 6 bases and 1 base respectively, with 12 bases between them. Germline CDR1 is MGHRA and CDR2 is YSYEKL. For the CDR3, the DNA is TGCGCCAGCAGACCCACAGGGAGTAACTATGGCTACACCTTC. Protein product: CASRPTGSNYGYTF.

V usage is TRBV18 and J usage is TRBJ1-2, with a possible D match to TRBD1 (6 bases). The germline gives CDR1 KGHSH, CDR2 LQKENI. The CDR3 sequence is 14 residues long. V dropped 2 bases and J dropped 7 bases, with 14 bases sitting between them. CDR3 in DNA: TGTGCCAGCTCACCAAGGGCAGGGGTCGTTGGCTACACCTTC. It translates to CASSPRAGVVGYTF.

The chain has TRBV6-6 and TRBJ1-2; D call uncertain. This CDR3 has 11 amino acids. V was pared by 4 bases and J by 13 bases, with 13 bases between. In germline, CDR1 is MNHNY, CDR2 SVGAGI (reference sequence). The CDR3 here is CASSSGRFSTF. The CDR3 region has the DNA TGTGCCAGCAGTTCGGGTCGGTTCTCCACCTTC.

The chain recombines TRBV5-1 with TRBJ1-6; weak D call: TRBD1 (6 bases). Germline CDR1 is SGHRS and CDR2 is YFSETQ. V lost 5 bases, J lost 7 bases, and 13 bases lay in between. The CDR3 is 14 amino acids. This chain's CDR3 is CASRQGRENSPLHF. The CDR3 DNA reads as TGCGCCAGCAGACAGGGACGGGAAAATTCACCCCTCCACTTT.

A few counts support this clone. The chain joins TRBV19 to TRBJ1-6, with TRBD1 matching 11 bases. Germline values: CDR1 LNHDA, CDR2 SQIVND (reference sequence). Trimming took 7 bases from V and 8 from J; bases not matched to a gene: 4. The CDR3 length is 14 residues. CDR3 region: CASTGGQGDSPLHF. CDR3 nucleotides: TGTGCCAGTACGGGGGGACAGGGGGATTCACCCCTCCACTTT.

The chain carries TRBV27 and TRBJ1-4; 7 bases fit TRBD1. J gave up 4 bases and V 2 bases, and 1 base lay outside the gene matches. In germline, CDR1 is MNHEY, CDR2 SMNVEV (reference sequence). The CDR3 extends over 14 amino acids. The CDR3 DNA reads as TGTGCCAGCAGTTTAGACAGGGATAATGAAAAACTGTTTTTT. Protein sequence: CASSLDRDNEKLFF.

The chain has TRBV27 and TRBJ2-1, with 8 nucleotides matching TRBD1. The germline V gene has CDR1 MNHEY and CDR2 SMNVEV (reference sequence). The CDR3 contains 14 residues. The V gene end was trimmed by 1 base and the J gene end by 12 bases; junction bases not matched to a gene: 8. This CDR3 is CASSLYGQGKWQFF. For the CDR3, the DNA is TGTGCCAGCAGTTTATACGGACAGGGCAAATGGCAGTTCTTC.

The rearrangement uses TRBV7-2 and TRBJ1-5; TRBD1 matches at 12 bases. CDR3 length equals 15 residues. V dropped 5 bases and J dropped 7; count of bases not matched to a gene: 6. Looked up from germline, CDR1 is SGHTA and CDR2 is FQGNSA. In DNA form, the CDR3 reads TGTGCCAGCAGCCGGGACAGGGGGCCTAGGCAGCCCCAGCATTTT. Residues: CASSRDRGPRQPQHF.

The chain joins TRBV5-1 to TRBJ1-2, with TRBD1 matching over 12 bases. The CDR3 contains 16 residues. Germline V gene lookup returns CDR1 SGHRS and CDR2 YFSETQ. V shed 4 bases and J 4 bases; nucleotides not matched to a gene: 8. The CDR3 here is CASSQGQGALSYGYTF. In DNA form, the CDR3 reads TGCGCCAGCAGCCAGGGACAGGGGGCGCTCAGCTATGGCTACACCTTC.